These 27 T cell receptor beta chains originate from one sample sequenced in a study of shared clonotypes between healthy human individuals. CD45RO-negative, CCR7-selected cells formed the naive CD8 fraction, which excluded terminally differentiated effector memory CD45RA+ cells. The assay was immunoSEQ multiplex PCR, and TCRdb's table has in-frame clones only and misses some. This sample has around 2.1 million clones, with about 93% found just once. Sequences were obtained from naive CD8+ T cells from PBMCs. The source of these receptors is a man aged 18 to 29 in good health. Some clones in this sample may be carry-over from other donors' samples.

The chain links TRBV27 to TRBJ2-1; 8 nucleotides match TRBD1. The germline CDR1 and CDR2 sequences are MNHEY and SMNVEV (reference sequence). The CDR3 runs 13 residues. In DNA form, the CDR3 reads TGTGCTACCGGGCAGGGGGCGTCTTATGAGCAGTTCTTC. This gives the protein CATGQGASYEQFF.

This chain links TRBV9 with TRBJ2-2; a weak D match, TRBD1 (6 bases). Germline-derived CDR1 and CDR2 are SGDLS and YYNGEE. Trimming took off 0 bases at V and 4 bases at J, with 19 bases between the two ends. The length of the CDR3 is 18 residues. The CDR3 protein is CASSVVSGAGRSTGELFF. The CDR3 nucleotides read TGTGCCAGCAGCGTAGTTTCAGGGGCTGGGCGGAGCACCGGGGAGCTGTTTTTT.

The rearrangement joins TRBV2 to TRBJ1-3; D is unclear. Germline V CDR1 and CDR2: SNHLY, FYNNEI. V was clipped by 6 bases and J by 0 bases, with 12 bases between them. The CDR3 consists of 15 residues. Written as DNA, the CDR3 is TGTGCCAGCAGCGAGTGGAGTAGCTCTGGAAACACCATATATTTT. This translates into CASSEWSSSGNTIYF.

With regard to this clone: The same CDR3 is also encoded by other DNA sequences in this sample. The rearrangement links TRBV9 to TRBJ2-3, with no clear D. Trimming took 0 bases from V and 2 from J, leaving 10 bases between them. CDR3 size: 15 residues. CDR1 SGDLS and CDR2 YYNGEE come from the germline V gene. The CDR3 DNA sequence: TGTGCCAGCAGCGTAGGGGGATCTTACACAGATACGCAGTATTTT. It yields the protein CASSVGGSYTDTQYF.

This chain uses TRBV11-1 with TRBJ2-1, with 8 nucleotides matching TRBD1. The CDR3 totals 15 residues. Germline CDR1 is SGHAT and CDR2 is FQDESV (reference sequence). Germline trimming cut 7 bases from V and 4 bases from J; bases unmatched to any gene: 9. The CDR3 loop reads CASTQEDRVYNEQFF. The CDR3, as DNA: TGTGCCAGCACCCAGGAGGACAGGGTGTACAATGAGCAGTTCTTC.

The V and J genes are TRBV9 and TRBJ2-5; 8 bases are a match to TRBD1. Per germline, CDR1 SGDLS and CDR2 YYNGEE. This CDR3 contains 15 residues. V was pared by 6 bases and J by 2 bases, with 9 bases of the junction left unmatched. CDR3: CASTLAGGTQETQYF. CDR3 DNA: TGTGCCAGCACCTTAGCAGGGGGCACACAAGAGACCCAGTACTTC.

On this clone itself: This specimen includes other DNA sequences encoding the same CDR3. The CDR3 DNA reads as TGCGCCAGCAGCTTGCACCCAAGCTCCTACGAGCAGTACTTC. Translation: CASSLHPSSYEQYF. The chain links TRBV5-1 to TRBJ2-7; D remains ambiguous. Trimming removed 1 base at V and 0 bases at J, with 8 bases between. The CDR3 length is 14 residues. Germline lookup yields CDR1 SGHRS and CDR2 YFSETQ.

This rearrangement joins TRBV28 to TRBJ1-1; D unresolved. CDR3 length: 14 amino acids. From germline, CDR1 is MDHEN and CDR2 SYDVKM. Trimming removed 2 bases at V and 0 bases at J, with 7 bases between. CDR3: CASSLVHMNTEAFF. The CDR3 coding sequence is TGTGCCAGCAGTTTAGTTCATATGAACACTGAAGCTTTCTTT.

This chain connects TRBV5-1 to TRBJ1-2; possibly TRBD1 for D (6 bases). CDR1 is SGHRS and CDR2 is YFSETQ in the germline V gene. The CDR3 covers 15 residues. Trimming stripped 3 bases from V and 7 bases from J, with 19 bases between. Here the CDR3 reads CASSSTGARGSGYTF. As DNA, the CDR3 is TGCGCCAGCAGCTCTACGGGGGCCAGGGGTTCTGGCTACACCTTC.

This sequence joins TRBV28 and TRBJ2-3; 10 bases line up with TRBD2. This CDR3 contains 16 residues. The germline V gene has CDR1 MDHEN and CDR2 SYDVKM. With V trimmed by 6 bases and J by 9 bases, 15 bases remained unmatched. CDR3 nucleotide sequence: TGTGCCAGCAGCTACACTACTAGCGGGATGGGGCAGACGCAGTATTTT. This gives the protein CASSYTTSGMGQTQYF.

The chain uses TRBV27 and TRBJ1-5, with 7 positions matching TRBD1. The germline V gene has CDR1 MNHEY and CDR2 SMNVEV (reference sequence). This CDR3 spans 15 amino acids. V lost 5 bases to trimming and J lost 0 bases; unmatched junction nucleotides: 4. The DNA of the CDR3 is TGTGCCAGCAGTCCGACAGGGATTAGCAATCAGCCCCAGCATTTT. This translates into CASSPTGISNQPQHF.

The rearrangement joins TRBV6-5 to TRBJ2-7, with no clear D. V was clipped by 6 bases and J by 5 bases, with 17 bases between them. CDR1 and CDR2 (germline): MNHEY, SVGAGI. The CDR3 totals 14 residues. DNA of the CDR3: TGTGCCAGCAGGAAGCAGGAAGGCCGCCACGAGCAGTACTTC. Translating it yields CASRKQEGRHEQYF.

The chain combines TRBV4-3 with TRBJ2-3; D may be TRBD1 or TRBD2 (5 bases each). Trimming removed 0 bases from V and 2 bases from J, with 9 bases in between. The CDR3 totals 15 residues. Germline CDR1 and CDR2: LGHNA and YSLEER. The CDR3 spells CASSQDPGTTDTQYF. The CDR3 DNA is TGCGCCAGCAGCCAAGACCCCGGGACCACAGATACGCAGTATTTT.

This sequence joins TRBV5-1 and TRBJ1-1, with 8 bases matching TRBD1. The CDR3 has 17 residues. The germline CDR1 and CDR2 sequences are SGHRS and YFSETQ. V lost 0 bases to trimming and J lost 4 bases; unmatched junction nucleotides: 11. CDR3 in amino acids: CASSLVLTGGGGTEAFF. The CDR3 DNA reads TGCGCCAGCAGCTTGGTTCTAACAGGGGGAGGTGGCACTGAAGCTTTCTTT.

This rearrangement joins TRBV25-1 to TRBJ2-6; unclear D gene. The CDR3 has 16 amino acids. Germline V gene sequence: CDR1 MGHDK, CDR2 SYGVNS. Trimming stripped 2 bases from V and 2 bases from J, with 10 bases between. The chain's CDR3 is CASSEGVLPGANVLTF. For the CDR3, the DNA is TGTGCCAGCAGTGAAGGGGTCTTGCCTGGGGCCAACGTCCTGACTTTC.

This rearrangement joins TRBV6-1 to TRBJ1-2, with 9 bases identical to TRBD1. The V and J ends lost 7 bases and 4 bases, in that order; junction bases with no gene match: 4. The CDR3 contains 13 residues. The germline CDR1 and CDR2 sequences are MNHNS and SASEGT. The CDR3 coding sequence is TGTGCCAGCACGGACAGGGGAAGCTATGGCTACACCTTC. The encoded protein is CASTDRGSYGYTF.

This sequence joins TRBV13 and TRBJ2-1; 13 nucleotides align to TRBD2. V lost 5 bases and J lost 8; bases outside the gene matches: 9. This CDR3 has 16 residues. Germline lookup yields CDR1 PRHDT and CDR2 FYEKMQ (reference sequence). The CDR3 loop is CASSLQGLAGDDEQFF. CDR3 nucleotides: TGTGCCAGCAGCCTACAAGGACTAGCGGGAGATGATGAGCAGTTCTTC.

The genes are TRBV4-3 and TRBJ1-2, with TRBD1 as a possible D gene (6 bases). Germline V gene data show CDR1 as LGHNA and CDR2 as YSLEER. This CDR3 is 15 amino acids long. Trimming took 2 bases from V and 4 from J, leaving 14 bases between them. CDR3 sequence reads: CASSQLEGDGYGYTF. CDR3 coding DNA: TGCGCCAGCAGCCAATTAGAGGGGGACGGCTATGGCTACACCTTC.

This chain uses TRBV11-3 with TRBJ2-2, with 7 bases fitting TRBD1. This CDR3 contains 15 residues. The V gene's germline CDR1 is SGHNT and CDR2 YENEEA. V was pared by 0 bases and J by 6 bases, with 4 bases of the junction left unmatched. CDR3 loop: CASSLDGTAAGELFF. For the CDR3, the DNA is TGTGCCAGCAGCTTAGACGGGACAGCCGCCGGGGAGCTGTTTTTT.

The genes are TRBV10-3 and TRBJ2-7; D ambiguous. CDR3 size: 14 residues. The germline V gene encodes CDR1 ENHRY and CDR2 SYGVKD. Trimming stripped 10 bases from V and 3 bases from J, with 19 bases between. The CDR3 loop reads CASSDILSGYEQYF. Here the CDR3 DNA reads TGTGCCAGCTCCGACATACTATCGGGCTACGAGCAGTACTTC.

The V and J genes are TRBV5-1 and TRBJ2-7; D not certain. Trimming took 0 bases from V and 0 from J, leaving 10 bases between them. Germline CDR1 is SGHRS and CDR2 is YFSETQ. The CDR3 consists of 15 residues. CDR3 region: CASSLGVATSYEQYF. Written as DNA, the CDR3 is TGCGCCAGCAGCTTGGGTGTAGCTACCTCCTACGAGCAGTACTTC.

The V gene is TRBV7-8, the J gene TRBJ1-2; D gene uncertain. Trimming stripped 7 bases from V and 4 bases from J, with 19 bases between. The germline V gene has CDR1 SGHVS and CDR2 FQNEAQ. The CDR3 contains 15 residues. Here the CDR3 reads CASTPLGSAGYGYTF. CDR3 DNA: TGTGCCAGCACCCCGTTAGGGAGTGCTGGCTATGGCTACACCTTC.

The genes are TRBV30 and TRBJ1-4; D is unclear. This CDR3 is built from 14 residues. V was trimmed by 0 bases and J by 8 bases, leaving 13 bases between them. Germline V gives CDR1 GTSNPN, CDR2 SVGIG (reference sequence). This CDR3 reads CAWSVVGLREKLFF. The CDR3 bases are TGTGCCTGGAGTGTGGTTGGTTTGCGAGAAAAACTGTTTTTT.

This clone was counted a single time. The gene calls are TRBV6-5 and TRBJ1-1; D is perhaps TRBD1 (6 bases). The germline gives CDR1 MNHEY, CDR2 SVGAGI. The length of the CDR3 is 15 residues. With 2 bases removed from V and 4 bases from J, the gap between germline ends came to 14 bases. Here the CDR3 reads CASSYPREGVTEAFF. The CDR3 DNA sequence: TGTGCCAGCAGTTACCCGAGGGAGGGGGTCACTGAAGCTTTCTTT.

This chain joins TRBV9 and TRBJ2-3; 11 bases fit TRBD2. The CDR3 length is 14 residues. J was trimmed by 6 bases and V by 1 base; bases with no gene match: 1. Germline V gene sequence: CDR1 SGDLS, CDR2 YYNGEE. The DNA for the CDR3 is TGTGCCAGCAGCGTATCTAGCGGGAGGGATACGCAGTATTTT. Amino acids: CASSVSSGRDTQYF.

V is TRBV6-6 and J is TRBJ1-1; no firm D call. V lost 0 bases, J lost 3 bases, and 8 bases lay in between. From germline, CDR1 is MNHNY and CDR2 SVGAGI (reference sequence). The CDR3 runs 14 residues. The CDR3: CASSYSRDYTEAFF. DNA of the CDR3: TGTGCCAGCAGTTACTCGAGGGATTACACTGAAGCTTTCTTT.

V and J are TRBV11-2 and TRBJ2-7; the match to TRBD2 covers 11 bases. CDR1 and CDR2 (germline): SGHAT, FQNNGV. The CDR3 length is 17 residues. The junction had 5 bases not matched to a gene; V was cut back by 1 base and J by 0 bases. CDR3 amino acids: CASSLGTSGPSSYEQYF. The CDR3 nucleotides are TGTGCCAGCAGCTTAGGGACTAGCGGGCCCAGCTCCTACGAGCAGTACTTC.